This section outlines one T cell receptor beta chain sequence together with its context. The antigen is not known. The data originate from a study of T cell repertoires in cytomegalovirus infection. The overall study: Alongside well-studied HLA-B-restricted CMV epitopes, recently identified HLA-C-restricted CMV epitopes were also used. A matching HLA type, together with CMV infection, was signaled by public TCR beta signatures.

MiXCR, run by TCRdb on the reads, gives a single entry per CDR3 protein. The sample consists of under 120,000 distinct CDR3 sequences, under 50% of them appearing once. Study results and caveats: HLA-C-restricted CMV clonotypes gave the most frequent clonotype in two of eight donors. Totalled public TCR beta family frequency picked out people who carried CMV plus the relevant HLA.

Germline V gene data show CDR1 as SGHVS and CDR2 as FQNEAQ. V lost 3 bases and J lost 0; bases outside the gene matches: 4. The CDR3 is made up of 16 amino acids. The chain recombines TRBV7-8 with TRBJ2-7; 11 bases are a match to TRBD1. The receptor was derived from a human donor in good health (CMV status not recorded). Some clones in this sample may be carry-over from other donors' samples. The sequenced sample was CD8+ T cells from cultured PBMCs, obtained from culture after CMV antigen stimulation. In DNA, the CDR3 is TGTGCCAGCAGCTTTTTGGACAGGGGGCCCTCCTACGAGCAGTACTTC. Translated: CASSFLDRGPSYEQYF.